The rows below give T cell receptor beta chains drawn from one sample of a study of T cell responses to AZD1222 COVID-19 vaccine. Only in-frame clones appear in the TCRdb table, and some are missing; sequencing was by immunoSEQ multiplex PCR. The sample yields fewer than 130,000 clones, about 85% seen once. The sequences come from peripheral blood, collected 28 days after the second AZD1222 dose. All receptors come from an adult who received the AZD1222 COVID-19 vaccine. Both conserved end residues are part of each CDR3. D genes are given only for firm matches. Rows give clone size only sometimes, using once, few, many, or a class for an expanded clone.

D	V	size	J	CDR3	DNA
TRBD2	TRBV20-1	NA	TRBJ2-1	CSASIPRSAGGPDEQFF	TGCAGTGCTAGTATCCCCCGGTCTGCGGGAGGGCCGGATGAGCAGTTCTTC
TRBD1	TRBV6-5	NA	TRBJ2-2	CASTSTGWETGELFF	TGTGCCAGCACTTCGACAGGGTGGGAGACCGGGGAGCTGTTTTTT
TRBD1	TRBV5-6	NA	TRBJ2-5	CASSLGRQGYETQYF	TGTGCCAGCAGCTTGGGGAGACAGGGGTACGAGACCCAGTACTTC
NA	TRBV6-5	once	TRBJ1-5	CASSYGQSNQPQHF	TGTGCCAGCAGTTACGGGCAGAGCAATCAGCCCCAGCATTTT
NA	TRBV21-1	NA	TRBJ1-5	CASSKDLLVVYSNQPQHF	TGTGCCAGCAGCAAGGACCTTCTAGTAGTGTATAGCAATCAGCCCCAGCATTTT
TRBD1	TRBV19	NA	TRBJ1-1	CASTATGGTEAFF	TGTGCCAGTACTGCGACAGGGGGCACTGAAGCTTTCTTT
TRBD1	TRBV7-2	once	TRBJ1-6	CASSLVTGVINSPLHF	TGTGCCAGCAGCTTAGTTACAGGGGTGATTAATTCACCCCTCCACTTT
NA	TRBV30	NA	TRBJ2-1	CAWSGRLLHEQFF	TGTGCCTGGAGCGGTAGGCTTCTCCATGAGCAGTTCTTC
NA	TRBV10-3	NA	TRBJ2-7	CAIRTGGGDYEQYF	TGTGCCATCAGGACAGGTGGGGGTGACTACGAGCAGTACTTC
TRBD1	TRBV13	NA	TRBJ1-2	CASSLGGTGTNHANYGYTF	TGTGCCAGCAGCTTAGGGGGGACAGGGACGAATCATGCTAACTATGGCTACACCTTC
NA	TRBV9	NA	TRBJ2-3	CASSGPLIGRGPYTQYF	TGTGCCAGCAGCGGGCCTCTCATCGGACGGGGTCCGTATACGCAGTATTTT
NA	TRBV7-9	NA	TRBJ2-7	CASSHQQGNPYYEQYF	TGTGCCAGCAGCCATCAACAGGGCAACCCATACTACGAGCAGTACTTC
NA	TRBV2	NA	TRBJ2-1	CASSEVVAGQFF	TGTGCCAGCAGTGAAGTGGTAGCCGGGCAGTTCTTC
NA	TRBV3-1/TRBV3-2	NA	TRBJ1-1	CASSLNSEAFF	TGTGCCAGCAGCCTAAACTCTGAAGCTTTCTTT
NA	TRBV5-1	NA	TRBJ1-2	CASSLQGLGLYGYTF	TGCGCCAGCAGCTTGCAAGGTCTCGGTTTATATGGCTACACCTTC
TRBD1	TRBV27	NA	TRBJ2-5	CARKFYRGRETQYF	TGTGCCAGAAAGTTCTACAGGGGGCGAGAGACCCAGTACTTC
TRBD2	TRBV29-1	NA	TRBJ2-3	CCAVAGLTDTQYF	TGCTGCGCGGTAGCGGGATTGACAGATACGCAGTATTTT
TRBD1	TRBV5-1	NA	TRBJ2-7	CASSLGTGQGDEQYF	TGCGCCAGCAGCTTGGGGACGGGACAGGGGGACGAGCAGTACTTC
TRBD1	TRBV18	NA	TRBJ1-1	CASSPGVQGTTEAFF	TGTGCCAGCTCACCTGGTGTACAGGGGACCACTGAAGCTTTCTTT
NA	TRBV20-1	once	TRBJ2-1	CSASPAHEQFF	TGCAGTGCTAGCCCTGCCCATGAGCAGTTCTTC
TRBD1	TRBV6-2/TRBV6-3	NA	TRBJ1-2	CASSYATGAVDGYTF	TGTGCCAGCAGTTACGCCACAGGGGCGGTCGATGGCTACACCTTC
TRBD2	TRBV20-1	NA	TRBJ2-3	CSASSPAREGTDTQYF	TGCAGTGCTAGTTCCCCAGCGCGGGAGGGCACAGATACGCAGTATTTT
NA	TRBV18	NA	TRBJ1-5	CASSPWGGTQHF	TGTGCCAGCTCACCATGGGGGGGAACCCAGCATTTT
NA	TRBV30	NA	TRBJ1-2	CALERVYGYTF	TGTGCCTTGGAAAGGGTCTATGGCTACACCTTC
TRBD1	TRBV5-4	NA	TRBJ2-7	CASSSLPRDSTYEQYF	TGTGCCAGCAGTTCCCTTCCTCGGGACAGCACCTACGAGCAGTACTTC
TRBD2	TRBV30	NA	TRBJ2-7	CAWSVRGSPYEQYF	TGTGCCTGGAGTGTACGCGGGAGCCCCTACGAGCAGTACTTC
NA	TRBV28	NA	TRBJ1-2	CASRPGRRGYTF	TGTGCCAGCAGGCCGGGACGACGGGGCTACACCTTC
NA	TRBV27	NA	TRBJ1-6	CASSFQGSSYNSPLHF	TGTGCCAGCAGTTTCCAGGGAAGCTCCTATAATTCACCCCTCCACTTT
NA	TRBV2	NA	TRBJ1-6	CASSEALRAPLHF	TGTGCCAGCAGTGAAGCGCTCAGGGCACCCCTCCACTTT
NA	TRBV19	few	TRBJ1-6	CASSIYRSHNSPLHF	TGTGCCAGTTCCATATACAGGTCTCACAATTCACCCCTCCACTTT
NA	TRBV5-1	NA	TRBJ1-2	CASSPTLGGANYGYTF	TGCGCCAGCAGCCCTACTCTGGGGGGTGCTAACTATGGCTACACCTTC
TRBD1	TRBV6-5	NA	TRBJ1-2	CASSQGQGGGYTF	TGTGCCAGCAGCCAAGGACAGGGGGGAGGCTACACCTTC
NA	TRBV28	NA	TRBJ2-5	CASSLYSSGVETQYF	TGTGCCAGCAGTTTATACTCATCGGGGGTGGAGACCCAGTACTTC
TRBD2	TRBV4-1	NA	TRBJ2-1	CASSLREDLLYNEQFF	TGCGCCAGCAGCCTACGGGAGGACCTATTGTACAATGAGCAGTTCTTC
TRBD1	TRBV6-1	NA	TRBJ2-7	CASSEYRDRGAYEQYF	TGTGCCAGCAGTGAATACCGGGACAGGGGGGCGTACGAGCAGTACTTC
TRBD1	TRBV15	NA	TRBJ1-2	CATSGVHTGGFGYTF	TGTGCCACCAGCGGAGTACACACAGGGGGTTTTGGCTACACCTTC
TRBD1	TRBV10-3	once	TRBJ1-2	CAISETGTGSDGYTF	TGTGCCATCAGTGAGACAGGGACAGGGAGTGATGGCTACACCTTC
NA	TRBV18	NA	TRBJ2-5	CASSPLTKRPETQYF	TGTGCCAGCTCACCATTGACCAAACGGCCGGAGACCCAGTACTTC
TRBD1	TRBV30	NA	TRBJ1-2	CASSRDRGGSYGYTF	TGTGCCTCGTCCCGGGACAGGGGCGGGAGCTATGGCTACACCTTC
NA	TRBV20-1	NA	TRBJ2-7	CSASRFGSYEQYF	TGCAGTGCTAGTCGGTTCGGCTCCTACGAGCAGTACTTC
NA	TRBV4-2	NA	TRBJ1-3	CASSQVVGGPGNTIYF	TGTGCCAGCAGCCAAGTTGTTGGAGGGCCTGGAAACACCATATATTTT
TRBD1	TRBV28	once	TRBJ1-4	CASSPRGSVEKLFF	TGTGCCAGCAGCCCCAGGGGGTCCGTTGAAAAACTGTTTTTT
TRBD2	TRBV19	NA	TRBJ2-1	CASSIASGRVYNEQFF	TGTGCCAGTAGTATAGCGAGCGGGAGGGTCTACAATGAGCAGTTCTTC
NA	TRBV4-1	NA	TRBJ1-1	CASSQDAALKAFF	TGCGCCAGCAGCCAAGATGCGGCGCTGAAAGCTTTCTTT
TRBD2	TRBV10-3	NA	TRBJ2-1	CAISEATSGKNGKWNEQFF	TGTGCCATCAGTGAGGCGACTAGCGGGAAAAACGGGAAGTGGAATGAGCAGTTCTTC
TRBD1	TRBV12-5	NA	TRBJ1-1	CASGKTGGTEAFF	TGTGCTAGTGGAAAGACAGGGGGCACTGAAGCTTTCTTT
NA	TRBV15	NA	TRBJ1-5	CATSRGWVSSNQPQHF	TGTGCCACCAGCAGAGGGTGGGTTAGTAGCAATCAGCCCCAGCATTTT
TRBD2	TRBV19	few	TRBJ2-1	CASNPSGRRNEQFF	TGTGCCAGTAACCCTAGCGGGAGACGAAATGAGCAGTTCTTC
NA	TRBV29-1	NA	TRBJ2-5	CSVGRSETQYF	TGCAGCGTTGGTCGCAGCGAGACCCAGTACTTC
TRBD1	TRBV27	NA	TRBJ1-1	CASKVQGAVGNTEAFF	TGTGCCAGCAAAGTACAGGGGGCTGTAGGAAACACTGAAGCTTTCTTT
TRBD2	TRBV2	NA	TRBJ2-1	CASSGPDNSGVYNEQFF	TGTGCCAGCAGTGGACCGGACAACAGCGGGGTTTACAATGAGCAGTTCTTC
TRBD2	TRBV5-1	NA	TRBJ2-7	CASSLGLAGGSEQYF	TGCGCCAGCAGCTTGGGGCTAGCGGGAGGTAGCGAGCAGTACTTC